These 10 T cell receptor beta chains were sequenced from one sample in a study of PD-L1 blockade in urothelial cancer. The sample's time point: pretreatment peripheral blood. Generated by immunoSEQ multiplex PCR, the TCRdb table keeps only in-frame clones and is missing some. Of 70,000 to 75,000 clones listed, roughly 89% are singletons. The source was PBMCs, collected around atezolizumab (anti-PD-L1) treatment. These receptors originate from a woman in her seventies with urothelial cancer.

The chain has TRBV5-1 and TRBJ2-7; TRBD2 matches 8 bases. The V gene's germline CDR1 is SGHRS and CDR2 YFSETQ. V shed 0 bases and J 5 bases; nucleotides not matched to a gene: 7. The CDR3 length is 15 residues. The CDR3 region has the DNA TGCGCCAGCAGCTTGGATGGGACTAGTCCCGACGAGCAGTACTTC. Residues: CASSLDGTSPDEQYF.

The chain recombines TRBV5-1 with TRBJ2-7; TRBD2 might be the D (6 bases). Germline loops: CDR1 SGHRS, CDR2 YFSETQ. The CDR3 has 15 amino acids. The V and J ends lost 2 bases and 2 bases respectively, with 14 bases between them. The CDR3 spells CASSFSGTSTYEQYF. DNA for the CDR3: TGCGCCAGCAGCTTTTCCGGGACTTCAACCTACGAGCAGTACTTC. Supplemented by reference TRBV5-1 and TRBJ2-7, the full variable domain reads KAGVTQTPRYLIKTRGQQVTLSCSPISGHRSVSWYQQTPGQGLQFLFEYFSETQRNKGNFPGRFSGRQFSNSRSEMNVSTLELGDSALYLCASSFSGTSTYEQYFGPGTRLTVT.

This clone was seen only once. This rearrangement joins TRBV14 to TRBJ2-7, with 7 bases aligning to TRBD1. This CDR3 region has 17 residues. The J segment lost 1 base and the V segment lost 4 bases, leaving 13 bases of the junction unmatched. Germline assignment: CDR1 SGHDN and CDR2 FVKESK. CDR3 coding DNA: TGTGCCAGCAGCCCCTTTGCCGGACAGGACGAGTCCTACGAGCAGTACTTC. Its translation is CASSPFAGQDESYEQYF.

The rearrangement links TRBV5-4 to TRBJ2-3, with D tentatively TRBD1 (5 bases). CDR1 SGHNT and CDR2 YYREEE come from the germline V gene (reference sequence). Trimming took off 0 bases at V and 2 bases at J, with 16 bases between the two ends. CDR3 size: 17 residues. CDR3 sequence: CASSLDAGLGATDTQYF. The CDR3 DNA sequence: TGTGCCAGCAGCTTGGACGCAGGGCTAGGGGCCACAGATACGCAGTATTTT.

The chain has TRBV4-3 and TRBJ2-6; possible D gene TRBD1, 5 bases. CDR3 length: 15 amino acids. From germline, CDR1 is LGHNA and CDR2 YSLEER. With 2 bases removed from V and 0 bases from J, the gap between germline ends came to 5 bases. The CDR3 DNA sequence: TGCGCCAGCAGCCAAAGGGGCTCTGGGGCCAACGTCCTGACTTTC. It codes for CASSQRGSGANVLTF.

The chain recombines TRBV13 with TRBJ1-2; no reliable D call. The germline V and J ends were trimmed by 3 bases and 3 bases, with 2 bases remaining between them. CDR1 PRHDT and CDR2 FYEKMQ come from the germline V gene (reference sequence). The CDR3 covers 11 residues. The chain's CDR3 is CASSFDYGYTF. In nucleotides, the CDR3 is TGTGCCAGCAGCTTCGACTATGGCTACACCTTC.

This clone was counted once. The chain couples TRBV7-2 to TRBJ1-6, with 8 nucleotides matching TRBD1. Germline V gene lookup returns CDR1 SGHTA and CDR2 FQGNSA. Germline trimming cut 1 base from V and 6 bases from J; bases unmatched to any gene: 8. This CDR3 spans 17 amino acids. CDR3 nucleotide sequence: TGTGCCAGCAGCTTAGTAGGTCAGGGGGCGATTAATTCACCCCTCCACTTT. Protein: CASSLVGQGAINSPLHF.

The chain uses TRBV4-3 and TRBJ2-3, with TRBD2 as a possible D gene (6 bases). The CDR3 runs 15 residues. CDR1 is LGHNA, CDR2 YSLEER, per germline. V was clipped by 1 base and J by 4 bases, with 12 bases between them. CDR3 nucleotides: TGCGCCAGCAGCCAAGCGGTTAGCGGCCCAGATACGCAGTATTTT. It specifies CASSQAVSGPDTQYF.

J is TRBJ2-5 and V is TRBV5-6; 7 bases match TRBD1. The junction had 7 bases not matched to a gene; V was cut back by 4 bases and J by 4 bases. The CDR3 is made up of 14 amino acids. Germline V gene lookup returns CDR1 SGHDT and CDR2 YYEEEE. This CDR3 is CASSEMTGLETQYF. The CDR3 nucleotides are TGTGCCAGCAGCGAGATGACAGGGTTAGAGACCCAGTACTTC.

This clone occurred a few times. V is TRBV19 and J is TRBJ1-5; TRBD1 aligns across 11 bases. This CDR3 spans 14 amino acids. V gave up 5 bases and J gave up 8 bases; unmatched junction bases: 5. Germline loops: CDR1 LNHDA, CDR2 SQIVND (reference sequence). The CDR3 bases are TGTGCCAGTAGTTGGGACAGGGGGACTAAGCCCCAGCATTTT. It encodes CASSWDRGTKPQHF. The whole variable domain, remainder taken from reference TRBV19 and TRBJ1-5, is DGGITQSPKYLFRKEGQNVTLSCEQNLNHDAMYWYRQDPGQGLRLIYYSQIVNDFQKGDIAEGYSVSREKKESFPLTVTSAQKNPTAFYLCASSWDRGTKPQHFGDGTRLSIL.